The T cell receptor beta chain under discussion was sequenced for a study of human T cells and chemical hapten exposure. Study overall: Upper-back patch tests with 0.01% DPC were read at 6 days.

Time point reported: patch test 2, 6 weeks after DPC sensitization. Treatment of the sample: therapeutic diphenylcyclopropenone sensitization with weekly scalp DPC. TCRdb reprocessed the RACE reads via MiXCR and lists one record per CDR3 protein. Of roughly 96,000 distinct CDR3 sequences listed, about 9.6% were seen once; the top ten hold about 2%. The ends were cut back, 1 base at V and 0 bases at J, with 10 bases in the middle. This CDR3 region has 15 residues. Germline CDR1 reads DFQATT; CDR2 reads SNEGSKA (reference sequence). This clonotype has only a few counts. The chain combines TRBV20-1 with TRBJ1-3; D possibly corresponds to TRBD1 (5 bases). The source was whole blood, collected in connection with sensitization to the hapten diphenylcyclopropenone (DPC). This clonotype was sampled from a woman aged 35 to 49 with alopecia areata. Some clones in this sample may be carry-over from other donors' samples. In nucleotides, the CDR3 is TGCAGTGCTAGAGTCGACAGCTTCTCTGGAAACACCATATATTTT. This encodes CSARVDSFSGNTIYF.